A single sample is the source of the 11 T cell receptor beta chains below, sequenced in a study of blood T cell repertoires in COVID-19. Generated by immunoSEQ multiplex PCR, the TCRdb table keeps only in-frame clones and is missing some. The sample holds 250,000 to 350,000 clones, about 82% seen once. Sequenced sample: peripheral blood. These receptors all stem from a woman aged 45-65 years with active or convalescent COVID-19.

This chain uses TRBV19 with TRBJ1-5; 9 bases match TRBD1. Germline V gene lookup returns CDR1 LNHDA and CDR2 SQIVND (reference sequence). This CDR3 has 17 amino acids. J gave up 7 bases and V 4 bases, and 14 bases lay outside the gene matches. CDR3 DNA sequence: TGTGCCAGTAGTACCACCTGGGGACAGGGAGGCTACCAGCCCCAGCATTTT. Protein: CASSTTWGQGGYQPQHF.

V gene TRBV30 combines with J gene TRBJ1-5; D remains ambiguous. V gave up 0 bases and J gave up 5 bases, with 11 bases separating them. Germline V gene lookup returns CDR1 GTSNPN and CDR2 SVGIG (reference sequence). The CDR3 runs 14 residues. The CDR3 sequence is CAWSVEGAYQPQHF. The CDR3 DNA reads as TGTGCCTGGAGTGTAGAGGGCGCATATCAGCCCCAGCATTTT.

This chain links TRBV19 with TRBJ2-7; 13 bases line up with TRBD2. The CDR3 has 15 residues. Germline CDR1 and CDR2: LNHDA and SQIVND (reference sequence). The trim removed 3 bases at V and 5 bases at J, leaving 4 bases unmatched. This CDR3 is CASSIGLAGVNEQYF. The CDR3 DNA follows: TGTGCCAGTAGTATTGGACTAGCGGGAGTCAACGAGCAGTACTTC.

This clone was recorded once. In DNA, the CDR3 is TGTGCCACCAGCAGAGATTTGGGACTGAGCTACGAGCAGTACTTC. Its protein is CATSRDLGLSYEQYF. The chain joins TRBV15 to TRBJ2-7; a weak D match, TRBD2 (6 bases). The germline CDR1 and CDR2 sequences are LNHNV and YYDKDF (reference sequence). The CDR3 is 15 amino acids. V shed 0 bases and J shed 3 bases, with 12 bases lying between them.

The V call is TRBV28, the J call TRBJ1-1, with D maybe TRBD1 (5 bases). Germline values: CDR1 MDHEN, CDR2 SYDVKM. The V end was cut by 7 bases, the J end by 6 bases, with 12 bases between. This CDR3 is 12 amino acids long. CDR3 coding DNA: TGTGCCAGCAAAACCAGGGTGTCTGAAGCTTTCTTT. Encoded protein: CASKTRVSEAFF.

V usage is TRBV9 and J usage is TRBJ2-3, with TRBD1 as a possible D gene (6 bases). The CDR3 is 15 amino acids. Germline CDR1 reads SGDLS; CDR2 reads YYNGEE. Trimming shortened V by 2 bases and J by 3 bases, and 13 bases separated the two germline ends. The CDR3 reads CASSVTSQGTDTQYF. The CDR3 DNA reads as TGTGCCAGCAGCGTCACGAGCCAGGGGACAGATACGCAGTATTTT. Based on the CDR3 plus reference TRBV9 and TRBJ2-3, the full variable domain is DSGVTQTPKHLITATGQRVTLRCSPRSGDLSVYWYQQSLDQGLQFLIQYYNGEERAKGNILERFSAQQFPDLHSELNLSSLELGDSALYFCASSVTSQGTDTQYFGPGTRLTVL.

The rearrangement joins TRBV12-3 or TRBV12-4 to TRBJ2-1, with 9 bases fitting TRBD2. The CDR3 covers 13 residues. The V segment lost 5 bases and the J segment 8 bases; nucleotides outside the gene matches: 4. The CDR3 DNA follows: TGTGCCAGCAGTCGCGCGGGGGGGGATGAGCAGTTCTTC. Amino acid sequence: CASSRAGGDEQFF.

This clone was observed once. The chain carries TRBV3-1 (or the pseudogene TRBV3-2) and TRBJ2-7; 13 bases align to TRBD2. The CDR3 totals 19 residues. Germline V lookup: CDR1 LGHDT, CDR2 YNNKEL (reference sequence). V dropped 4 bases and J dropped 0; count of bases not matched to a gene: 12. CDR3 amino acids: CASSPYSGTSGTSSYEQYF. CDR3 nucleotides: TGTGCCAGCAGCCCCTATTCCGGGACTAGCGGGACCAGCTCCTACGAGCAGTACTTC.

V and J are TRBV27 and TRBJ2-2; D is unresolved. The CDR3 is 13 residues long. The germline gives CDR1 MNHEY, CDR2 SMNVEV (reference sequence). Between the trimmed V and J ends, which lost 5 bases and 4 bases, there was a span of 8 bases. CDR3 coding DNA: TGTGCCAGCAGTCCCTACAGCACCGGGGAGCTGTTTTTT. Residues: CASSPYSTGELFF.

Worth noting for this clone: Other DNA sequences in this sample translate to the same CDR3. This rearrangement joins TRBV3-1 (or the pseudogene TRBV3-2) to TRBJ2-1; 8 bases are shared with TRBD2. The CDR3 consists of 15 residues. Germline V gene lookup returns CDR1 LGHDT and CDR2 YNNKEL (reference sequence). Unmatched junction bases numbered 1, after V lost 0 bases and J lost 3 bases. Here the CDR3 DNA reads TGTGCCAGCAGCCAAGAGCTAGCGGGCTACAATGAGCAGTTCTTC. Its protein is CASSQELAGYNEQFF.

The chain is built from TRBV4-1 and TRBJ1-5; tentative D call: TRBD1 (5 bases). The CDR3 has 15 residues. Germline CDR1 reads MGHRA; CDR2 reads YSYEKL. Trimming took 0 bases from V and 4 from J, leaving 10 bases between them. CDR3 residues: CASSQDVGTNQPQHF. The CDR3 DNA sequence: TGCGCCAGCAGCCAAGACGTAGGGACTAATCAGCCCCAGCATTTT.